Below, 32 T cell receptor beta chains from the same sample are listed, as sequenced in a study of blood T cell repertoires in COVID-19. Assay: immunoSEQ multiplex PCR; the TCRdb copy retains only in-frame clones and omits some. The table records roughly 250,000 clones, about four fifths of them present only once. Sequences were obtained from peripheral blood. Receptors originate from a woman older than 75 with acute or convalescent COVID-19.

The chain links TRBV11-2 to TRBJ1-1; D perhaps matches TRBD1 (5 bases). From germline, CDR1 is SGHAT and CDR2 FQNNGV. Between the trimmed V and J ends, which lost 1 base and 0 bases, there was a span of 12 bases. The CDR3 spans 16 residues. The CDR3 region is CASSLVETAMNTEAFF. Here the CDR3 DNA reads TGTGCCAGCAGCTTAGTGGAGACAGCGATGAACACTGAAGCTTTCTTT.

In regard to this clone: At one boundary the junction diverges from the germline segment, which might be a read error. The V call is TRBV29-1, the J call TRBJ1-1, with 9 bases matching TRBD1. Germline V gene data show CDR1 as SQVTM and CDR2 as ANQGSEA. This CDR3 has 13 residues. This chain's CDR3 is CSAGTGMNIEAFF. CDR3 DNA: TGCAGCGCGGGGACAGGGATGAACATTGAAGCTTTCTTT.

This chain links TRBV6-5 with TRBJ1-1; TRBD1 is a possible D gene (5 bases). CDR1 and CDR2 (germline): MNHEY, SVGAGI. V was shortened by 6 bases and J by 1 base, with 12 bases between the two germline ends. This CDR3 spans 14 amino acids. The CDR3 here is CASRPFQGNTEAFF. CDR3 DNA sequence: TGTGCCAGCAGACCCTTTCAGGGGAACACTGAAGCTTTCTTT.

To note about this clone: The same CDR3 can be traced to other DNA sequences in this sample. This chain connects TRBV5-1 to TRBJ2-2; D gene uncertain. This CDR3 comprises 14 residues. The ends were cut back, 0 bases at V and 2 bases at J, with 5 bases in the middle. The germline gives CDR1 SGHRS, CDR2 YFSETQ. CDR3 sequence: CASSLAGNTGELFF. For the CDR3, the DNA is TGCGCCAGCAGCTTGGCAGGCAACACCGGGGAGCTGTTTTTT.

The chain joins TRBV7-2 to TRBJ2-1, with 8 bases fitting TRBD2. Germline values: CDR1 SGHTA, CDR2 FQGNSA. Losses at the gene ends were 2 bases for V and 5 bases for J; bases not matched to a gene: 8. The CDR3 is made up of 16 amino acids. The DNA of the CDR3 is TGTGCCAGCAGCTTAACCGGCGGGGGGCTCAACAATGAGCAGTTCTTC. This codes for CASSLTGGGLNNEQFF.

The chain carries TRBV30 and TRBJ1-4; D ambiguous. Germline-derived CDR1 and CDR2 are GTSNPN and SVGIG (reference sequence). CDR3 length equals 13 residues. Trimming removed 2 bases from V and 2 bases from J, with 6 bases in between. CDR3 coding DNA: TGTGCCTGGAGTAGCAGGACTAATGAAAAACTGTTTTTT. Translating it yields CAWSSRTNEKLFF.

The chain employs TRBV5-3 and TRBJ2-1, with 8 bases fitting TRBD2. TRBV5-3 is reported as an ORF; its role is uncertain. This CDR3 is 17 amino acids long. The trim removed 4 bases at V and 10 bases at J, leaving 19 bases unmatched. The CDR3 reads CARSRCYWRGVLAEQFF. The CDR3 DNA sequence: TGTGCCAGAAGCCGATGCTACTGGCGGGGGGTTTTGGCCGAGCAGTTCTTC.

The gene calls are TRBV12-3 or TRBV12-4 and TRBJ1-1; tentative D call: TRBD1 (5 bases). The V and J ends lost 6 bases and 7 bases respectively, with 15 bases between them. The CDR3 length is 13 residues. CDR3 nucleotide sequence: TGTGCCAGCAGGGTTGTGCAGGGAGGTGAAGCTTTCTTT. Amino acids: CASRVVQGGEAFF.

This clone occurred a few times. The identical CDR3 is also encoded by other nucleotide sequences in the sample. The genes are TRBV2 and TRBJ2-2; 7 bases map to TRBD1. This CDR3 is 14 amino acids long. V shed 1 base and J 4 bases; nucleotides not matched to a gene: 0. The germline V gene encodes CDR1 SNHLY and CDR2 FYNNEI. The CDR3 bases are TGTGCCAGCAGTGAAGGACAGGGCACCGGGGAGCTGTTTTTT. This sequence encodes CASSEGQGTGELFF.

The rearrangement joins TRBV27 to TRBJ1-5, with D hard to call. In germline, CDR1 is MNHEY, CDR2 SMNVEV (reference sequence). The CDR3 spans 14 residues. Trimming took off 11 bases at V and 6 bases at J, with 20 bases between the two ends. The CDR3 sequence: CARVWHPLPQPQHF. The CDR3 nucleotides read TGTGCCCGGGTTTGGCACCCCCTCCCTCAGCCCCAGCATTTT.

The chain joins TRBV25-1 to TRBJ2-7; TRBD1 might be the D (6 bases). This CDR3 spans 15 amino acids. Germline assignment: CDR1 MGHDK and CDR2 SYGVNS. Trimming shortened V by 1 base and J by 3 bases, and 13 bases separated the two germline ends. The CDR3 DNA reads TGTGCCAGCAGTGAATCCCAGGGGTCCGTCTACGAGCAGTACTTC. Translated, it gives CASSESQGSVYEQYF.

V gene TRBV2 combines with J gene TRBJ1-2; D unclear. Trimming left V 7 bases short and J 8 bases short, with 20 bases between. Germline CDR1 is SNHLY and CDR2 is FYNNEI. The length of the CDR3 is 14 residues. The CDR3 sequence is CASTPRQDTRGYTF. The CDR3 DNA follows: TGTGCCAGCACCCCTAGGCAAGATACGAGGGGCTACACCTTC.

The chain carries TRBV5-1 and TRBJ2-2, with D unclear. This CDR3 comprises 16 residues. Germline CDR1 and CDR2: SGHRS and YFSETQ. Trimming took 0 bases from V and 0 from J, leaving 9 bases between them. The chain's CDR3 is CASSLGRSANTGELFF. The CDR3 DNA follows: TGCGCCAGCAGCTTGGGACGGAGCGCGAACACCGGGGAGCTGTTTTTT. The entire variable domain, with the rest obtained from reference TRBV5-1 and TRBJ2-2, is as follows: KAGVTQTPRYLIKTRGQQVTLSCSPISGHRSVSWYQQTPGQGLQFLFEYFSETQRNKGNFPGRFSGRQFSNSRSEMNVSTLELGDSALYLCASSLGRSANTGELFFGEGSRLTVL.

CDR3 sequence reads: CASSQVLYRGATGSNEQFF. Here the CDR3 DNA reads TGCGCCAGCAGCCAAGTTTTGTACAGGGGGGCTACCGGGTCCAATGAGCAGTTCTTC. This sequence joins TRBV4-1 and TRBJ2-1, with 8 bases that match TRBD1. CDR1 is MGHRA, CDR2 YSYEKL, per germline. V shed 1 base, J shed 6 bases, and the junction held 17 bases outside the gene matches. This CDR3 region has 19 residues.

This chain links TRBV5-1 with TRBJ1-1; 8 bases are a match to TRBD1. Per germline, CDR1 SGHRS and CDR2 YFSETQ. The CDR3 consists of 14 residues. V gave up 2 bases and J gave up 4 bases; unmatched junction bases: 4. For the CDR3, the DNA is TGCGCCAGCAGCTTTAACAGGGGGACCACTGAAGCTTTCTTT. This codes for CASSFNRGTTEAFF.

CDR3 protein: CASSLGGRVDDGYTF. Here the CDR3 DNA reads TGTGCCAGCAGCCTCGGGGGAAGGGTTGACGATGGCTACACCTTC. J is TRBJ1-2 and V is TRBV9; perhaps TRBD1 as D (5 bases). V was pared by 4 bases and J by 6 bases, with 19 bases between. This CDR3 is built from 15 residues. Germline CDR1 is SGDLS and CDR2 is YYNGEE.

This chain uses TRBV28 with TRBJ1-6; unclear D gene. Per the germline V gene, CDR1 is MDHEN and CDR2 is SYDVKM. Trimming removed 2 bases at V and 14 bases at J, with 10 bases between. The CDR3 covers 12 residues. The CDR3 nucleotides are TGTGCCAGCAGTTTAAAGGAGCCGACCCTCCACTTT. Translation: CASSLKEPTLHF. Based on the CDR3 plus reference TRBV28 and TRBJ1-6, the full variable domain is DVKVTQSSRYLVKRTGEKVFLECVQDMDHENMFWYRQDPGLGLRLIYFSYDVKMKEKGDIPEGYSVSREKKERFSLILESASTNQTSMYLCASSLKEPTLHFGNGTRLTVT.

This chain links TRBV25-1 with TRBJ1-2; 9 nucleotides line up with TRBD1. The CDR3 has 15 amino acids. The junction had 13 bases not matched to a gene; V was cut back by 6 bases and J by 8 bases. CDR1 and CDR2 from the germline V gene are MGHDK and SYGVNS. CDR3: CASSGDGTGLRGYTF. As DNA, the CDR3 is TGTGCCAGCAGCGGTGACGGGACAGGGTTGAGGGGCTACACCTTC.

V is TRBV7-2 and J is TRBJ2-7; the D gene is possibly TRBD2 (5 bases). The CDR3 contains 16 residues. Germline V gene data show CDR1 as SGHTA and CDR2 as FQGNSA. Trimming cost V 5 bases and J 0 bases, with 17 bases left between them. DNA for the CDR3: TGTGCCAGCAGCGCTATCGGGGAATCCTTCTCCTACGAGCAGTACTTC. It encodes CASSAIGESFSYEQYF.

This chain connects TRBV18 to TRBJ1-3; 8 bases match TRBD1. The germline CDR1 and CDR2 sequences are KGHSH and LQKENI. V was clipped by 4 bases and J by 3 bases; unmatched bases: 2. The CDR3 is 14 residues long. The CDR3 sequence: CASSLGQDGNTIYF. DNA for the CDR3: TGTGCCAGCTCACTGGGACAGGATGGAAACACCATATATTTT.

V is TRBV6-4 and J is TRBJ2-1, with D maybe TRBD2 (5 bases). From germline, CDR1 is MRHNA and CDR2 SNTAGT. The V end lost 3 bases, the J end lost 10 bases, and 7 bases lay between the germline ends. The CDR3 spans 11 residues. The CDR3 DNA reads TGTGCCAGCAGTGAACGCGGGGAGCAGTTCTTC. This codes for CASSERGEQFF.

The chain joins TRBV6-1 to TRBJ1-2, with D perhaps TRBD1 (6 bases). CDR3 length: 17 amino acids. V lost 0 bases and J 4 bases, leaving 18 bases between the germline ends. The germline V gene has CDR1 MNHNS and CDR2 SASEGT. The CDR3 nucleotides read TGTGCCAGCAGTGAAGCTCTCGGACAGCACTCATTCTATGGCTACACCTTC. This encodes CASSEALGQHSFYGYTF.

V usage is TRBV7-2 and J usage is TRBJ2-7; D gene ambiguous. V lost 0 bases to trimming and J lost 3 bases, with 12 bases between them. The CDR3 runs 15 residues. Per germline, CDR1 SGHTA and CDR2 FQGNSA. This CDR3 reads CASSLAGGALYEQYF. The CDR3 DNA follows: TGTGCCAGCAGCTTAGCAGGCGGTGCCCTCTACGAGCAGTACTTC.

This chain links TRBV5-1 with TRBJ2-3, with 8 bases fitting TRBD2. CDR1 and CDR2 (germline): SGHRS, YFSETQ. The CDR3 covers 18 residues. With V trimmed by 4 bases and J by 2 bases, 15 bases remained unmatched. CDR3 amino acids: CASSLRRLSGGFTDTQYF. The CDR3 bases are TGCGCCAGCAGCCTCCGTCGCCTCAGCGGGGGCTTCACAGATACGCAGTATTTT.

The rearrangement joins TRBV5-6 to TRBJ1-3, with D perhaps matching TRBD1 (6 bases). CDR1 is SGHDT, CDR2 YYEEEE, per germline. There are 14 residues in the CDR3. V lost 4 bases, J lost 0 bases, and 8 bases lay in between. The CDR3 DNA reads as TGTGCCAGCAGCAGAGGGGGCTCTGGAAACACCATATATTTT. Amino acid sequence: CASSRGGSGNTIYF.

This rearrangement joins TRBV7-2 to TRBJ2-1, with D possibly matching TRBD2 (6 bases). The CDR3 extends over 13 amino acids. Germline-derived CDR1 and CDR2 are SGHTA and FQGNSA. V dropped 3 bases and J dropped 8 bases, with 11 bases sitting between them. CDR3 nucleotides: TGTGCCAGCAGCTTTTCCGGGGGAGATGAGCAGTTCTTC. It codes for CASSFSGGDEQFF.

The V call is TRBV9, the J call TRBJ1-4; no definite D call. Germline V gene sequence: CDR1 SGDLS, CDR2 YYNGEE. This CDR3 is built from 13 residues. Trimming shortened V by 2 bases and J by 7 bases, and 9 bases separated the two germline ends. The CDR3 DNA follows: TGTGCCAGCAGCGTCGATAGTCGTGAAAAACTGTTTTTT. Protein sequence: CASSVDSREKLFF.

The chain carries TRBV5-4 and TRBJ1-6; 10 nucleotides agree with TRBD1. CDR3 length: 14 residues. CDR1 is SGHNT and CDR2 is YYREEE in the germline V gene (reference sequence). The ends lost 5 bases at V and 7 bases at J; junction bases unmatched: 3. CDR3 sequence: CASRGQGTNSPLHF. CDR3 bases: TGTGCCAGCAGGGGACAGGGGACGAATTCACCCCTCCACTTT. The full variable domain, rest sourced from reference TRBV5-4 and TRBJ1-6, is ETGVTQSPTHLIKTRGQQVTLRCSSQSGHNTVSWYQQALGQGPQFIFQYYREEENGRGNFPPRFSGLQFPNYSSELNVNALELDDSALYLCASRGQGTNSPLHFGNGTRLTVT.

The chain recombines TRBV7-3 with TRBJ2-2; 9 positions agree with TRBD1. The CDR3 is 15 amino acids. Germline assignment: CDR1 SGHTA and CDR2 FQGTGA. Trimming at V came to 4 bases and at J to 6 bases, leaving 6 bases not matched to a gene. This CDR3 is CASSSDRGTPGELFF. The DNA for the CDR3 is TGTGCCAGCAGCTCGGACAGGGGAACCCCCGGGGAGCTGTTTTTT.

The gene calls are TRBV28 and TRBJ1-2; no reliable D call. Germline V gives CDR1 MDHEN, CDR2 SYDVKM. V was shortened by 5 bases and J by 8 bases, with 15 bases between the two germline ends. This CDR3 has 13 amino acids. In nucleotides, the CDR3 is TGTGCCAGCAGTCCTCCTGAGATCGCCGGCTACACCTTC. Residues: CASSPPEIAGYTF.

J is TRBJ1-3 and V is TRBV6-5; weak D call: TRBD1 (5 bases). This CDR3 spans 15 amino acids. Trimming shortened V by 8 bases and J by 2 bases, and 16 bases separated the two germline ends. Germline V gene sequence: CDR1 MNHEY, CDR2 SVGAGI. CDR3 in DNA: TGTGCCAGCGCTTTGGGCGGGGACCCTGGAAACACCATATATTTT. This sequence encodes CASALGGDPGNTIYF.

The V and J genes are TRBV2 and TRBJ2-3, with 12 bases that match TRBD2. The CDR3 is 16 residues long. V gave up 4 bases and J gave up 6 bases; unmatched junction bases: 8. The germline V gene has CDR1 SNHLY and CDR2 FYNNEI. In nucleotides, the CDR3 is TGTGCCAGCAGTGTACTAGCGGGGGGAGTCGGCGATACGCAGTATTTT. Its protein is CASSVLAGGVGDTQYF.